The 8 T cell receptor beta chains listed next were all sequenced from one sample in a study of T-cell reconstitution after alpha-beta-depleted transplantation in children. Researchers prepared the TCRbeta library using unique molecular identifiers, the study reports. TCRdb re-called the PCR reads with MiXCR, one entry per CDR3 protein. The sample contains roughly 340,000 distinct CDR3 sequences, about 17% of which appear only once. Sequenced material: PBMCs, mostly from graft donor cells, taken 360 days after TCRalphabeta/CD19-depleted stem cell transplant. All receptors derive from a male patient aged 2 to 9 who had a stem cell transplant for acute lymphoblastic leukemia, so the T cells may come from the graft donor.

The chain uses TRBV4-1 and TRBJ2-3; TRBD2 agrees at 9 bases. CDR3 length: 17 residues. With V trimmed by 1 base and J by 4 bases, 9 bases remained unmatched. Germline V gene sequence: CDR1 MGHRA, CDR2 YSYEKL. CDR3 protein: CASSQVGLAGPADTQYF. CDR3 DNA sequence: TGCGCCAGCAGCCAAGTTGGGCTAGCGGGACCCGCAGATACGCAGTATTTT.

This clonotype was detected only a few times. The chain combines TRBV4-1 with TRBJ1-2; 7 bases line up with TRBD1. The CDR3 covers 16 residues. V shed 2 bases and J 5 bases; nucleotides not matched to a gene: 11. Germline CDR1 MGHRA, CDR2 YSYEKL. The CDR3 coding sequence is TGCGCCAGCAGCCAACCGGACAGGAATCCGGGGTATGGCTACACCTTC. This translates into CASSQPDRNPGYGYTF.

The rearrangement links TRBV12-3 or TRBV12-4 to TRBJ2-3; possible D gene TRBD2, 6 bases. Trimming removed 2 bases at V and 5 bases at J, with 11 bases between. The CDR3 is 14 residues long. The chain's CDR3 is CASSLPGLRDTQYF. The CDR3 nucleotides read TGTGCCAGCAGTTTACCGGGACTCCGAGATACGCAGTATTTT.

This clonotype was seen more than once but under ten times. The chain employs TRBV7-9 and TRBJ2-2; D is uncertain. V was clipped by 5 bases and J by 6 bases, with 10 bases between them. Germline-derived CDR1 and CDR2 are SEHNR and FQNEAQ (reference sequence). This CDR3 is built from 13 residues. The CDR3 DNA follows: TGTGCCAGCAGCGTGGGCCACTCCGGGGAGCTGTTTTTT. It specifies CASSVGHSGELFF.

This clonotype was picked up a small number of times. The chain joins TRBV7-3 to TRBJ2-1, with 9 bases aligning to TRBD2. This CDR3 is built from 16 residues. V shed 3 bases, J shed 7 bases, and the junction held 10 bases outside the gene matches. Germline V lookup: CDR1 SGHTA, CDR2 FQGTGA. CDR3 loop: CASSLAGGPPGNEQFF. The CDR3 region has the DNA TGTGCCAGCAGCTTGGCGGGAGGGCCGCCGGGGAATGAGCAGTTCTTC.

This clonotype was detected a few times. The chain recombines TRBV7-8 with TRBJ2-3; 9 nucleotides line up with TRBD1. V lost 3 bases and J lost 4; bases outside the gene matches: 5. The CDR3 loop spans 15 amino acids. Per germline, CDR1 SGHVS and CDR2 FQNEAQ. As DNA, the CDR3 is TGTGCCAGCAGCTTCCGGGACAGGGTGGCAGATACGCAGTATTTT. Residues: CASSFRDRVADTQYF.

The V and J genes are TRBV7-3 and TRBJ2-1; D unresolved. The V gene's germline CDR1 is SGHTA and CDR2 FQGTGA. The germline V and J ends were trimmed by 1 base and 5 bases, with 6 bases remaining between them. The CDR3 runs 13 residues. In DNA form, the CDR3 reads TGTGCCAGCAGCTTAAATCCGGACAATGAGCAGTTCTTC. It translates to CASSLNPDNEQFF.

This clonotype turned up a few times. This chain connects TRBV28 to TRBJ2-2; unclear D gene. Trimming pared 4 bases from V and 6 bases from J, leaving 9 bases between. The CDR3 spans 13 residues. Germline CDR1 reads MDHEN; CDR2 reads SYDVKM. CDR3 region: CASSSVVAGELFF. CDR3 DNA sequence: TGTGCCAGCAGTTCGGTAGTGGCCGGGGAGCTGTTTTTT.